This TCR beta chain was profiled in a study of blood T cell repertoires in COVID-19 (dated by TCRdb to 2020 to 2021). The study in broad terms: Collaborator samples came from the United States, Italy and Spain and covered acute and convalescent phases of COVID-19. The prospective study material was composed of cDNA or gDNA derived from T cells, B-cell-depleted T cells, or PBMCs. Deeply sampled blood TCRbeta repertoires from subjects exposed to, actively infected with, or recovered from COVID-19 were included in the dataset. The repertoires were released in a freely available public database meant as a resource for research on the immune response to SARS-CoV-2. The samples were drawn from two sources: the first 160 participants of the ongoing ImmuneRACE study, and 1,000 to 1,500 subjects contributed by 6 global collaborators. Sample metadata almost always included a de-identified subject ID, COVID-19 status, age in years and sex. Where available, HLA class I and class II types were taken from metadata supplied by the sample provider and were not determined by assay-based typing.

TCRbeta CDR3 regions were amplified from genomic DNA by means of the immunoSEQ Assay, a bias-controlled multiplex PCR. In the authors' own workflow: Within the assay, amplification of reference gene primers was used to estimate how many nucleated cells each sample contained. To quantify the absolute abundance of each unique TCRbeta CDR3 rearrangement, sequence reads were collapsed and filtered. For each sample, productive Simpson clonality was calculated by taking the square root of Simpson's diversity index across productive rearrangements. The source is immuneACCESS, and TCRdb retained only in-frame sequences with V and J called. Part of the clones is not carried over; for the studies checked, unresolved V genes explain less than half of this, and the remainder is unexplained. That table is the source of V, J and clone size, and D and trimming were worked out from the DNA. Recorded for this sample are 80,000 or so clones; about 80% of them occurred a single time. Around 5.2% of the sample comes from the top ten.

The collaborating institutions used their own protocols to collect whole blood in K2EDTA tubes. Collaborator samples were shipped for TCRbeta analysis as frozen whole blood, isolated PBMCs, or DNA extracted from either sample type. Including cysteine and phenylalanine, the CDR3 has 14 amino acids. Here the CDR3 DNA is all that survives: 42 bases in frame from base 1. CDR1 and CDR2 are read off the germline V gene (reference sequence) as LNHNV and YYDKDF. V lost 5 bases and J lost 0 bases; the stretch between them is 8 bases long. Overall study outcomes, separate from this receptor: The quantity of clinical and demographic metadata differed by source and by participant and was supplied without curation.

As concerns this clone: No antigen is known for it. No base quality information exists; no much larger clone differs at one position.

Sequenced: peripheral blood. The rearrangement joined TRBV15 to TRBJ1-5; a confident D gene designation cannot be given. This TCR was sampled from a woman in her 70s with acute or convalescent COVID-19. The encoded CDR3 is CATSPSNSNQPQHF. The DNA sequence is as follows: TGTGCCACCAGCCCCAGTAATAGCAATCAGCCCCAGCATTTT.